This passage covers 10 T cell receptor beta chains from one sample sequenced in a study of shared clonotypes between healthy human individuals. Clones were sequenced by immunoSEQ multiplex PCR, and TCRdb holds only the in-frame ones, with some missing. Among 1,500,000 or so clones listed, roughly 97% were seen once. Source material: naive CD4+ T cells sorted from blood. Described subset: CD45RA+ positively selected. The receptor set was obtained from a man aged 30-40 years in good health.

CDR3 sequence reads: CASSLATSNTEAFF. As DNA, the CDR3 is TGTGCCAGCAGCTTGGCGACGTCGAACACTGAAGCTTTCTTT. The chain combines TRBV5-4 with TRBJ1-1; the D is unclear. CDR3 length: 14 residues. V lost 0 bases and J 1 base, leaving 7 bases between the germline ends. Germline V gene data show CDR1 as SGHNT and CDR2 as YYREEE (reference sequence).

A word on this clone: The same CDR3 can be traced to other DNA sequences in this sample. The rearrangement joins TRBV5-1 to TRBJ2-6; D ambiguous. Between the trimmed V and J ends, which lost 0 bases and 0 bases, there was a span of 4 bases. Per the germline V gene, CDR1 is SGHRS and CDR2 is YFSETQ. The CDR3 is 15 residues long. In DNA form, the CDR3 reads TGCGCCAGCAGCTTGGGCGCCTCTGGGGCCAACGTCCTGACTTTC. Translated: CASSLGASGANVLTF.

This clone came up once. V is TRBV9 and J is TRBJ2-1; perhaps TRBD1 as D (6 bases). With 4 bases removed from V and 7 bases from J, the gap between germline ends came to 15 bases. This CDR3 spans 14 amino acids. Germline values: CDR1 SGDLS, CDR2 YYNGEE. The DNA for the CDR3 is TGTGCCAGCAGCCCTCAGGGGTCTGAGAATGAGCAGTTCTTC. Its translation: CASSPQGSENEQFF. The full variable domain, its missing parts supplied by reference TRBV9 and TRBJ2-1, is DSGVTQTPKHLITATGQRVTLRCSPRSGDLSVYWYQQSLDQGLQFLIQYYNGEERAKGNILERFSAQQFPDLHSELNLSSLELGDSALYFCASSPQGSENEQFFGPGTRLTVL.

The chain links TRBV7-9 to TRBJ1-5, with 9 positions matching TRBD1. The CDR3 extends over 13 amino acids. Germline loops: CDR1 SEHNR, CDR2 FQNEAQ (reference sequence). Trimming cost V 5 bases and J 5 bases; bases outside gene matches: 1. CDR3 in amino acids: CASSTGGHQPQHF. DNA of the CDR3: TGTGCCAGCAGCACAGGGGGCCATCAGCCCCAGCATTTT.

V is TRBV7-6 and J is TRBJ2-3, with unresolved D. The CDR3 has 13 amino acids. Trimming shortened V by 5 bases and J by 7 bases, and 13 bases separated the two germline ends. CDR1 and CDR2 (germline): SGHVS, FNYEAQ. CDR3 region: CASSQLLGHTQYF. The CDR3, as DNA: TGTGCCAGCAGCCAATTGCTTGGGCATACGCAGTATTTT.

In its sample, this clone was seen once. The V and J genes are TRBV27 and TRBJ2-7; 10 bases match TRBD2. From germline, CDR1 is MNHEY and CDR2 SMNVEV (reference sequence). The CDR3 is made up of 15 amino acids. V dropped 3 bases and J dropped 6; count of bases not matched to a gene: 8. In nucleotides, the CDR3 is TGTGCCAGCAGTTTCTCTCTAGCGGGAGTGGTCGAGCAGTACTTC. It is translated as CASSFSLAGVVEQYF.

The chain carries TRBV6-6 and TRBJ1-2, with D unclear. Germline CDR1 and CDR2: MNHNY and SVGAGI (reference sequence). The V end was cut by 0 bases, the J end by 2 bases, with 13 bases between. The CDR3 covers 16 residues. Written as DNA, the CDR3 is TGTGCCAGCAGTTACTCGCCCCGGGCCGGCAACTATGGCTACACCTTC. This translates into CASSYSPRAGNYGYTF.

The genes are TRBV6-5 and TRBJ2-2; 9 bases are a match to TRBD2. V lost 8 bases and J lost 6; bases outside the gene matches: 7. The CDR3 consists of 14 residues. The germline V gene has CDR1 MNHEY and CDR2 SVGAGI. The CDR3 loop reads CASRAGGVAGELFF. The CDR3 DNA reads TGTGCCAGCCGGGCGGGAGGGGTCGCCGGGGAGCTGTTTTTT.

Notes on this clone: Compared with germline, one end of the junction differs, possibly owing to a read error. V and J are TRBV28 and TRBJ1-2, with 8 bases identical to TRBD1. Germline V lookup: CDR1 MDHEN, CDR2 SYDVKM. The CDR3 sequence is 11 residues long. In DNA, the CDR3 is TGTGCCAGCAGTTTGTCAGGGGGCCCCCAGTTC. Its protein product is CASSLSGGPQF.

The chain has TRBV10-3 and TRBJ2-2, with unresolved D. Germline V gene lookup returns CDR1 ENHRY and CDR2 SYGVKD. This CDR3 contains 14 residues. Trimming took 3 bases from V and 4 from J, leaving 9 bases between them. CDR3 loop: CAISDWGVTGELFF. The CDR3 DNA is TGTGCCATCAGTGACTGGGGTGTCACCGGGGAGCTGTTTTTT.